The present entry profiles one T cell receptor (beta chain) with its context. Sequencing used immunoSEQ multiplex PCR; TCRdb keeps in-frame clones, though not all of them. The data show under 4,000 clones, roughly 88% seen once. Germline V gene data show CDR1 as KGHSH and CDR2 as LQKENI. Trimming cost V 3 bases and J 5 bases, with 13 bases left between them. The CDR3 is made up of 14 amino acids. The data originate from a study of Tregs in tolerant kidney transplant recipients. The sequencing here drew on Tregs from blood, taken before the transplant. The receptor was derived from a human donor who received a combined kidney and bone marrow transplant. The J gene is TRBJ1-2, the V gene TRBV18; D is perhaps TRBD1 (5 bases). The CDR3, as DNA: TGTGCCAGCTCACCTACCTCGACAGATTATGGCTACACCTTC. Its protein product is CASSPTSTDYGYTF.